A single sample is the source of the 16 T cell receptor beta chains below, sequenced in a study of cytomegalovirus exposure and HLA in healthy donors. PCR was performed using 60 Vbeta and 13 Jbeta primers. Profiling relied on immunoSEQ multiplex PCR, and the TCRdb table lists in-frame clones only, not all of them. Recorded for this sample: about 120,000 clones. The sequencing input was PBMCs. These receptors were obtained from a woman aged 40 to 50 in good health and CMV-seropositive.

The chain employs TRBV7-6 and TRBJ2-5; D is perhaps TRBD2 (5 bases). V lost 8 bases and J lost 4, with 14 bases in between. CDR1 SGHVS and CDR2 FNYEAQ come from the germline V gene. The CDR3 loop spans 13 amino acids. The CDR3 DNA reads TGTGCCAGCGTAGATCTAGCAGCAGAGACCCAGTACTTC. Residues: CASVDLAAETQYF.

This chain uses TRBV7-3 with TRBJ2-1, with 8 bases lining up with TRBD2. The CDR3 is 15 amino acids. Germline V CDR1 and CDR2: SGHTA, FQGTGA. V gave up 5 bases and J gave up 2 bases; unmatched junction bases: 5. CDR3 region: CASSPGTSAYNEQFF. The DNA of the CDR3 is TGTGCCAGCAGCCCTGGGACTAGTGCCTACAATGAGCAGTTCTTC.

The chain joins TRBV9 to TRBJ2-1; D is ambiguous. The CDR3 runs 13 residues. CDR1 and CDR2 (germline): SGDLS, YYNGEE. Trimming stripped 4 bases from V and 4 bases from J, with 9 bases between. The CDR3 DNA reads as TGTGCCAGCAGCTCAGCTAGTTACAATGAGCAGTTCTTC. The encoded protein is CASSSASYNEQFF.

The CDR3 DNA follows: TGTGCCAGCAGTTACCTGGGAGAGAAAAACATTCAGTACTTC. It codes for CASSYLGEKNIQYF. The V and J genes are TRBV6-5 and TRBJ2-4, with D maybe TRBD2 (5 bases). The V end lost 2 bases, the J end lost 4 bases, and 9 bases lay between the germline ends. CDR1 and CDR2 (germline): MNHEY, SVGAGI. This CDR3 spans 14 amino acids.

The chain combines TRBV6-5 with TRBJ1-2; D call uncertain. This CDR3 spans 14 amino acids. Trimming cost V 1 base and J 2 bases, with 8 bases left between them. Germline V lookup: CDR1 MNHEY, CDR2 SVGAGI. The CDR3 DNA is TGTGCCAGCAGTTACTTAGCGGCAAACTATGGCTACACCTTC. Translating gives CASSYLAANYGYTF.

This rearrangement joins TRBV4-3 to TRBJ1-2, with D perhaps TRBD1 (6 bases). Germline CDR1 reads LGHNA; CDR2 reads YSLEER. The V gene lost 0 bases and the J gene lost 4 bases, with 24 bases spanning the gap. CDR3 length equals 19 residues. This chain's CDR3 is CASSQDIIFGEQGGYGYTF. The CDR3 nucleotides read TGCGCCAGCAGCCAAGATATAATTTTCGGTGAACAGGGTGGCTATGGCTACACCTTC.

The J gene is TRBJ2-3, the V gene TRBV4-1; D gene ambiguous. Trimming stripped 0 bases from V and 13 bases from J, with 14 bases between. From germline, CDR1 is MGHRA and CDR2 YSYEKL. CDR3 length: 13 amino acids. CDR3 protein: CASSQDPLDRKYF. The CDR3 DNA sequence: TGCGCCAGCAGCCAAGATCCCCTAGATAGGAAGTATTTT.

J is TRBJ2-1 and V is TRBV19, with D tentatively TRBD2 (6 bases). The germline V and J ends were trimmed by 2 bases and 10 bases, with 6 bases remaining between them. Germline CDR1 and CDR2: LNHDA and SQIVND (reference sequence). The CDR3 extends over 11 amino acids. In DNA form, the CDR3 reads TGTGCCAGTAGTATACTAGCGGAGCAGTTCTTC. Translating gives CASSILAEQFF.

V usage is TRBV27 and J usage is TRBJ2-2, with TRBD1 identical over 8 bases. J lost 2 bases, V lost 6 bases, and 11 bases had no gene match. Looked up from germline, CDR1 is MNHEY and CDR2 is SMNVEV (reference sequence). This CDR3 comprises 17 residues. Written as DNA, the CDR3 is TGTGCCAGCAGGCGACCCGGGACAGGAGTTAACACCGGGGAGCTGTTTTTT. Translated: CASRRPGTGVNTGELFF.

The genes are TRBV7-6 and TRBJ1-1; D is ambiguous. CDR1 is SGHVS and CDR2 is FNYEAQ in the germline V gene. V lost 5 bases to trimming and J lost 5 bases, with 12 bases between them. The CDR3 is 13 residues long. CDR3 protein: CASSETAGTEAFF. CDR3 nucleotides: TGTGCCAGCAGCGAGACCGCGGGGACTGAAGCTTTCTTT.

This sequence joins TRBV7-9 and TRBJ2-1; 12 nucleotides align to TRBD2. The CDR3 extends over 15 amino acids. Germline V gives CDR1 SEHNR, CDR2 FQNEAQ (reference sequence). V shed 4 bases, J shed 8 bases, and the junction held 6 bases outside the gene matches. DNA for the CDR3: TGTGCCAGCAGCTCTGGACTAGCGGGGAGCGATGAGCAGTTCTTC. Protein: CASSSGLAGSDEQFF.

Written as DNA, the CDR3 is TGTGCCAGTAGTATCCAGCGGGTCGGGGAGCTGTTTTTT. Translation gives CASSIQRVGELFF. The V gene is TRBV19, the J gene TRBJ2-2; a weak D match, TRBD2 (6 bases). Germline loops: CDR1 LNHDA, CDR2 SQIVND (reference sequence). V was cut by 3 bases and J by 7 bases, with 9 bases left in between. This CDR3 has 13 amino acids.

The chain joins TRBV6-5 to TRBJ1-5, with D perhaps TRBD1 (6 bases). Germline V gene lookup returns CDR1 MNHEY and CDR2 SVGAGI. There are 16 residues in the CDR3. Trimming removed 4 bases at V and 0 bases at J, with 13 bases between. DNA of the CDR3: TGTGCCAGCAGTTCGGGACAAAGTTATAGCAATCAGCCCCAGCATTTT. Its translation: CASSSGQSYSNQPQHF.

The J gene is TRBJ1-2, the V gene TRBV5-1, with unresolved D. Germline CDR1 and CDR2: SGHRS and YFSETQ. This CDR3 region has 14 residues. Deletions cut 4 bases from V and 6 bases from J, with 16 bases between. DNA for the CDR3: TGCGCCAGCAGCGGCGGACTTCAACTAGATGGCTACACCTTC. It is translated as CASSGGLQLDGYTF.

V usage is TRBV29-1 and J usage is TRBJ1-2; 8 positions agree with TRBD1. With 8 bases clipped from V and 5 bases from J, the junction kept 19 bases outside the gene matches. This CDR3 has 16 amino acids. Germline loops: CDR1 SQVTM, CDR2 ANQGSEA. Here the CDR3 reads CSPRSGTGLFGYGYTF. Written as DNA, the CDR3 is TGCAGCCCACGGTCCGGGACAGGATTGTTTGGATATGGCTACACCTTC.

V is TRBV14 and J is TRBJ1-2; maybe TRBD1 (5 bases). With 3 bases removed from V and 4 bases from J, the gap between germline ends came to 9 bases. The CDR3 is 13 amino acids. Germline V lookup: CDR1 SGHDN, CDR2 FVKESK. The CDR3 is CASSQGGVYGYTF. The CDR3 region has the DNA TGTGCCAGCAGCCAGGGAGGGGTCTATGGCTACACCTTC.